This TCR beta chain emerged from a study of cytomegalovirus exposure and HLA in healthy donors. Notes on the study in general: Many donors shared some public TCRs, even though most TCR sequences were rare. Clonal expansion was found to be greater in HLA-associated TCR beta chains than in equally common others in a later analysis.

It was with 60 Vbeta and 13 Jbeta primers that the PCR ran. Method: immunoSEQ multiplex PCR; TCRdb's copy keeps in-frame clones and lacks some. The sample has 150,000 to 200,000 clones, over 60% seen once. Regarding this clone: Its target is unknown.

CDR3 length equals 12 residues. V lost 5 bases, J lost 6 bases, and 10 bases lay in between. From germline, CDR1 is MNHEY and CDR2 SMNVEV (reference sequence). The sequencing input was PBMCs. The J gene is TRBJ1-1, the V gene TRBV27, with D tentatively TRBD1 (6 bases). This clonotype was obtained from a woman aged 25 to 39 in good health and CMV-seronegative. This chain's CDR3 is CASSPGVSEAFF. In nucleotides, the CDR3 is TGTGCCAGCAGTCCAGGGGTCTCTGAAGCTTTCTTT.